A selection of T cell receptor beta chains follows, all from one sample in a study of blood T cell repertoires in COVID-19. Clones were read by immunoSEQ multiplex PCR, and TCRdb kept only the in-frame ones, dropping some. The repertoire holds 300,000 to 450,000 clones, with 70% to 90% as singletons. Material for sequencing was peripheral blood. All receptors come from a human donor in a cohort sampled during active COVID-19. Each CDR3 is given with its conserved first and last residue. The D gene is left open where the match is weak. Size tells how often a clone was seen (once, few, many) or the class of an expanded clone, and some rows leave it out.

clone_size: -; d_call: TRBD2; j_call: TRBJ2-5; v_call: TRBV11-2; cdr3_aa: CASSPRTGGRETQYF; cdr3_nt: TGTGCCAGCAGCCCCCGGACGGGGGGGAGAGAGACCCAGTACTTC
clone_size: -; d_call: TRBD2; j_call: TRBJ2-3; v_call: TRBV10-3; cdr3_aa: CAISKSGGTDTQYF; cdr3_nt: TGTGCCATCAGTAAAAGCGGGGGCACAGATACGCAGTATTTT
clone_size: -; d_call: -; j_call: TRBJ1-6; v_call: TRBV5-4; cdr3_aa: CASSLDGGGNSPLHF; cdr3_nt: TGTGCCAGCAGCTTGGACGGGGGAGGTAATTCACCCCTCCACTTT
clone_size: -; d_call: -; j_call: TRBJ2-7; v_call: TRBV4-1; cdr3_aa: CASSQGPIYEQYF; cdr3_nt: TGCGCCAGCAGCCAAGGGCCAATTTACGAGCAGTACTTC
clone_size: -; d_call: -; j_call: TRBJ1-2; v_call: TRBV6-1; cdr3_aa: CASSEGFGIHYGYTF; cdr3_nt: TGTGCCAGCAGTGAAGGGTTTGGCATCCACTATGGCTACACCTTC
clone_size: -; d_call: -; j_call: TRBJ1-2; v_call: TRBV2; cdr3_aa: CASSPQAGLGYTF; cdr3_nt: TGTGCCAGCAGTCCCCAGGCGGGGCTGGGCTACACCTTC
clone_size: once; d_call: TRBD2; j_call: TRBJ2-1; v_call: TRBV11-2; cdr3_aa: CASSLGGLAGYNEQFF; cdr3_nt: TGTGCCAGCAGCTTAGGGGGACTAGCGGGGTACAATGAGCAGTTCTTC
clone_size: -; d_call: TRBD2; j_call: TRBJ2-1; v_call: TRBV19; cdr3_aa: CASSIKRTSGRAIDEQFF; cdr3_nt: TGTGCCAGTAGTATAAAACGGACTAGCGGGAGGGCCATCGATGAGCAGTTCTTC
clone_size: few; d_call: -; j_call: TRBJ2-2; v_call: TRBV5-1; cdr3_aa: CASSLRGRGAANTGELFF; cdr3_nt: TGCGCCAGCAGCTTGAGGGGGCGCGGGGCCGCGAACACCGGGGAGCTGTTTTTT
clone_size: -; d_call: -; j_call: TRBJ2-2; v_call: TRBV30; cdr3_aa: CAAGQSNTGELFF; cdr3_nt: TGTGCCGCGGGACAGTCGAACACCGGGGAGCTGTTTTTT
clone_size: -; d_call: TRBD2; j_call: TRBJ2-1; v_call: TRBV18; cdr3_aa: CASSLAGEDEQFF; cdr3_nt: TGTGCCAGCTCCCTAGCGGGAGAGGATGAGCAGTTCTTC
clone_size: few; d_call: -; j_call: TRBJ2-7; v_call: TRBV18; cdr3_aa: CASSPSLAGVRSEQYF; cdr3_nt: TGTGCCAGCTCACCCTCCCTGGCAGGGGTTAGAAGCGAGCAGTACTTC
clone_size: -; d_call: -; j_call: TRBJ2-1; v_call: TRBV6-6; cdr3_aa: CASSQRERRGNEQFF; cdr3_nt: TGTGCCAGCAGTCAACGAGAGCGAAGGGGGAATGAGCAGTTCTTC
clone_size: -; d_call: TRBD1; j_call: TRBJ2-6; v_call: TRBV30; cdr3_aa: CAWSGNAGTGAGANVLTF; cdr3_nt: TGTGCCTGGAGTGGAAATGCCGGGACAGGGGCTGGGGCCAACGTCCTGACTTTC
clone_size: -; d_call: -; j_call: TRBJ2-1; v_call: TRBV7-3; cdr3_aa: CASSSLGTGSYNEQFF; cdr3_nt: TGTGCCAGCAGCTCTTTAGGGACTGGCTCCTACAATGAGCAGTTCTTC
clone_size: -; d_call: TRBD1; j_call: TRBJ1-2; v_call: TRBV15; cdr3_aa: CATSKLKDRAYGYTF; cdr3_nt: TGTGCCACCAGTAAACTAAAGGACAGGGCTTATGGCTACACCTTC
clone_size: -; d_call: -; j_call: TRBJ2-1; v_call: TRBV30; cdr3_aa: CAWAREGEYNEQFF; cdr3_nt: TGTGCCTGGGCCCGCGAGGGGGAGTACAATGAGCAGTTCTTC
clone_size: once; d_call: -; j_call: TRBJ2-4; v_call: TRBV11-2; cdr3_aa: CASSLGPGQGYIQYF; cdr3_nt: TGTGCCAGCAGCTTAGGCCCTGGGCAGGGTTACATTCAGTACTTC
clone_size: few; d_call: -; j_call: TRBJ1-4; v_call: TRBV6-5; cdr3_aa: CASSYLSGVEKLFF; cdr3_nt: TGTGCCAGCAGTTACCTGTCGGGGGTGGAAAAACTGTTTTTT
clone_size: -; d_call: -; j_call: TRBJ2-7; v_call: TRBV7-3; cdr3_aa: CASSLGSTGSYEQYF; cdr3_nt: TGTGCCAGCAGCTTGGGATCGACAGGTTCCTACGAGCAGTACTTC
clone_size: -; d_call: TRBD2; j_call: TRBJ2-5; v_call: TRBV3-1/TRBV3-2; cdr3_aa: CASSRGTSGGQETQYF; cdr3_nt: TGTGCCAGCAGCAGAGGGACTAGCGGGGGACAAGAGACCCAGTACTTC
clone_size: -; d_call: TRBD1; j_call: TRBJ1-2; v_call: TRBV2; cdr3_aa: CASSGTGISNYGYTF; cdr3_nt: TGTGCCAGCTCCGGGACAGGGATAAGTAACTATGGCTACACCTTC
clone_size: -; d_call: -; j_call: TRBJ2-3; v_call: TRBV10-3; cdr3_aa: CAISAAGPTDTQYF; cdr3_nt: TGTGCCATCAGTGCGGCGGGCCCCACAGATACGCAGTATTTT
clone_size: -; d_call: -; j_call: TRBJ1-4; v_call: TRBV6-5; cdr3_aa: CASGSPNEKLFF; cdr3_nt: TGTGCCAGCGGCTCCCCTAATGAAAAACTGTTTTTT
clone_size: -; d_call: TRBD2; j_call: TRBJ2-3; v_call: TRBV5-1; cdr3_aa: CASSLRTSFSTDTQYF; cdr3_nt: TGCGCCAGCAGCTTGCGGACTAGCTTCAGCACAGATACGCAGTATTTT
clone_size: -; d_call: -; j_call: TRBJ2-7; v_call: TRBV5-1; cdr3_aa: CASSSDLAWEQYF; cdr3_nt: TGCGCCAGCAGCTCTGACCTAGCGTGGGAGCAGTACTTC
clone_size: -; d_call: TRBD2; j_call: TRBJ2-1; v_call: TRBV5-1; cdr3_aa: CASSPGLAGVNEQFF; cdr3_nt: TGCGCCAGCAGCCCCGGACTAGCGGGGGTGAATGAGCAGTTCTTC
clone_size: -; d_call: -; j_call: TRBJ1-3; v_call: TRBV2; cdr3_aa: CASRRLVSGNTIYF; cdr3_nt: TGTGCCAGCAGACGACTGGTATCTGGAAACACCATATATTTT
clone_size: -; d_call: -; j_call: TRBJ1-5; v_call: TRBV11-2; cdr3_aa: CASSLEPCRDRGSTGQPQHF; cdr3_nt: TGTGCCAGCAGCTTAGAACCATGCCGAGACAGAGGATCCACGGGTCAGCCCCAGCATTTT
clone_size: -; d_call: TRBD1; j_call: TRBJ1-1; v_call: TRBV3-1/TRBV3-2; cdr3_aa: CASSQEATGGTEAFF; cdr3_nt: TGTGCCAGCAGCCAAGAGGCCACAGGGGGCACTGAAGCTTTCTTT
clone_size: -; d_call: -; j_call: TRBJ2-3; v_call: TRBV5-4; cdr3_aa: CASSLNRLGDDTQYF; cdr3_nt: TGTGCCAGCAGCTTGAACAGATTGGGTGATGATACGCAGTATTTT
clone_size: once; d_call: -; j_call: TRBJ2-3; v_call: TRBV6-2/TRBV6-3; cdr3_aa: CASSLRAAASTDTQYF; cdr3_nt: TGTGCCAGCAGTTTGAGAGCGGCTGCTAGCACAGATACGCAATATTTT
clone_size: -; d_call: TRBD1; j_call: TRBJ1-1; v_call: TRBV30; cdr3_aa: CAWSRGRFPNTEAFF; cdr3_nt: TGTGCCTGGAGTAGGGGGCGCTTCCCGAACACTGAAGCTTTCTTT
clone_size: -; d_call: TRBD1; j_call: TRBJ2-3; v_call: TRBV10-1; cdr3_aa: CASSEITGTGMTDTQYF; cdr3_nt: TGCGCCAGCAGTGAGATTACCGGGACAGGGATGACGGATACGCAGTATTTT
clone_size: -; d_call: TRBD2; j_call: TRBJ2-7; v_call: TRBV7-2; cdr3_aa: CASSFLASGATSYEQYF; cdr3_nt: TGTGCCAGCAGCTTTCTAGCTAGCGGGGCGACGTCCTACGAGCAGTACTTC
clone_size: -; d_call: TRBD2; j_call: TRBJ2-1; v_call: TRBV14; cdr3_aa: CASSRRLAARPDEQFF; cdr3_nt: TGTGCCAGCAGCAGACGACTAGCGGCTCGCCCGGATGAGCAGTTCTTC
clone_size: -; d_call: -; j_call: TRBJ2-1; v_call: TRBV21-1; cdr3_aa: CASSKHHREPTYNEQFF; cdr3_nt: TGTGCCAGCAGCAAGCACCACAGGGAGCCCACCTACAATGAGCAGTTCTTC
clone_size: -; d_call: -; j_call: TRBJ1-2; v_call: TRBV5-8; cdr3_aa: CASSRRDVGGYTF; cdr3_nt: TGTGCCAGCAGCCGGCGGGATGTTGGCGGCTACACCTTC
clone_size: -; d_call: -; j_call: TRBJ2-6; v_call: TRBV6-6; cdr3_aa: CASRRGGAFSGANVLTF; cdr3_nt: TGTGCCAGCCGTCGGGGAGGCGCCTTCTCTGGGGCCAACGTCCTGACTTTC
clone_size: -; d_call: TRBD1; j_call: TRBJ2-1; v_call: TRBV19; cdr3_aa: CASSPTGDSYNEQFF; cdr3_nt: TGTGCCAGTAGTCCTACAGGGGACTCCTACAATGAGCAGTTCTTC
clone_size: few; d_call: TRBD1; j_call: TRBJ1-5; v_call: TRBV2; cdr3_aa: CASSEGQEGNQPQHF; cdr3_nt: TGTGCCAGCAGTGAGGGACAGGAGGGCAATCAGCCCCAGCATTTT
clone_size: -; d_call: TRBD1; j_call: TRBJ1-1; v_call: TRBV10-3; cdr3_aa: CAISGTGRTEAFF; cdr3_nt: TGTGCCATCAGCGGGACAGGAAGGACTGAAGCTTTCTTT
clone_size: -; d_call: -; j_call: TRBJ1-2; v_call: TRBV11-1; cdr3_aa: CASSLAGGYGYTF; cdr3_nt: TGTGCCAGCAGCTTAGCCGGAGGGTATGGCTACACCTTC
clone_size: -; d_call: TRBD2; j_call: TRBJ2-5; v_call: TRBV7-3; cdr3_aa: CASSPSTSGSLETQYF; cdr3_nt: TGTGCCAGCAGCCCATCGACTAGCGGGAGTCTAGAGACCCAGTACTTC
clone_size: once; d_call: -; j_call: TRBJ1-2; v_call: TRBV5-4; cdr3_aa: CASGDPVGRRKGTYGYTF; cdr3_nt: TGTGCCAGCGGGGACCCCGTCGGGAGGCGGAAGGGGACTTATGGCTACACCTTC
clone_size: -; d_call: -; j_call: TRBJ1-3; v_call: TRBV4-1; cdr3_aa: CASSHPWPGNTIYF; cdr3_nt: TGCGCCAGCAGCCACCCTTGGCCTGGAAACACCATATATTTT
clone_size: -; d_call: -; j_call: TRBJ2-1; v_call: TRBV27; cdr3_aa: CASSSTLYNEQFF; cdr3_nt: TGTGCCAGCAGTTCGACTTTGTACAATGAGCAGTTCTTC
clone_size: -; d_call: TRBD1; j_call: TRBJ2-2; v_call: TRBV3-1/TRBV3-2; cdr3_aa: CASSPRTGGAGGELFF; cdr3_nt: TGTGCCAGCAGCCCTCGGACAGGGGGCGCAGGCGGGGAGCTGTTTTTT
clone_size: -; d_call: -; j_call: TRBJ1-3; v_call: TRBV3-1/TRBV3-2; cdr3_aa: CASSQVGGSGNTIYF; cdr3_nt: TGTGCCAGCAGCCAGGTGGGGGGCTCTGGAAACACCATATATTTT